Detailed here is one T cell receptor beta chain. Its antigen is unidentified. The data are from a study of T cell responses to AZD1222 COVID-19 vaccine. Study results and caveats: Donor demographics were predominantly white British with a female majority; clonal diversity may be underestimated. Baseline antibody screening turned up just a handful of seropositive AZD1222 recipients. Vaccine-related CD4 TCRs covered spike, predominating at 160-218 and 743-854. Increases in Spike-specific TCR breadth and depth were seen after two AZD1222 doses.

The protocol was immunoSEQ multiplex PCR, while the TCRdb copy is restricted to in-frame clones and leaves out a portion. The sample shows nearly 90,000 clones, 88% of them seen only once. This CDR3 contains 18 residues. V lost 1 base and J lost 0, with 17 bases in between. The V and J genes are TRBV5-3 and TRBJ2-4; D unresolved. TRBV5-3 carries the ORF label, with uncertain function. Material: peripheral blood, obtained on day 0 of MenACWY control vaccination. The sequence was obtained from an adult in good health. In DNA, the CDR3 is TGTGCCAGAAGCTTGTTCGGTGTGCATGCCCTAGCCAAAAACATTCAGTACTTC. Its protein is CARSLFGVHALAKNIQYF.